This is a list of T cell receptor beta chains from one sample in a study of Tregs in tolerant kidney transplant recipients. Assay: immunoSEQ multiplex PCR; the TCRdb copy retains only in-frame clones and omits some. This table has more than 70,000 clones, roughly 90% appearing once. The sample consisted of CD4+ T cells from blood (PBMCs), taken 24 months after the transplant. These receptors were obtained from a human patient who received a combined kidney and bone marrow transplant. Some T cells may trace back to the graft donor. Each CDR3 is given with its conserved first and last residue. D genes are given only for firm matches. Expanded clones are given a class, and other clones once, few, many or no size at all.

j_call: TRBJ2-7; d_call: NA; v_call: TRBV7-9; clone_size: NA; cdr3_aa: CASSRAGYEQYF; cdr3_nt: TGTGCCAGCAGCCGCGCGGGCTACGAGCAGTACTTC
j_call: TRBJ2-5; d_call: NA; v_call: TRBV7-8; clone_size: NA; cdr3_aa: CASSLIRSQYF; cdr3_nt: TGTGCCAGCAGCTTAATCAGAAGCCAGTACTTC
j_call: TRBJ2-5; d_call: NA; v_call: TRBV10-3; clone_size: NA; cdr3_aa: CAISQGQTQETQYF; cdr3_nt: TGTGCCATCAGTCAGGGGCAGACCCAAGAGACCCAGTACTTC
j_call: TRBJ2-1; d_call: TRBD1; v_call: TRBV6-6; clone_size: NA; cdr3_aa: CASSTIRQGSYNEQFF; cdr3_nt: TGTGCCAGCTCCACTATACGACAGGGGAGTTACAATGAGCAGTTCTTC
j_call: TRBJ1-3; d_call: NA; v_call: TRBV7-9; clone_size: once; cdr3_aa: CASRAGENTIYF; cdr3_nt: TGTGCCAGCCGAGCGGGGGAAAACACCATATATTTT
j_call: TRBJ2-7; d_call: TRBD1; v_call: TRBV5-4; clone_size: NA; cdr3_aa: CASSHGQGLREQYF; cdr3_nt: TGTGCCAGCAGCCATGGACAGGGCTTACGGGAGCAGTACTTC
j_call: TRBJ1-2; d_call: TRBD1; v_call: TRBV5-1; clone_size: NA; cdr3_aa: CASSDRDRGLATYGYTF; cdr3_nt: TGCGCCAGCAGCGACCGGGACAGGGGGCTGGCGACGTATGGCTACACCTTC
j_call: TRBJ1-6; d_call: NA; v_call: TRBV30; clone_size: NA; cdr3_aa: CAWNPGPTWSPLHF; cdr3_nt: TGTGCCTGGAATCCGGGTCCCACGTGGTCACCCCTCCACTTT
j_call: TRBJ2-3; d_call: TRBD2; v_call: TRBV2; clone_size: NA; cdr3_aa: CASSSIGTSGGAGDTQYF; cdr3_nt: TGTGCCAGCAGCTCCATAGGGACTAGCGGGGGGGCGGGAGATACGCAGTATTTT
j_call: TRBJ1-4; d_call: TRBD1; v_call: TRBV4-2; clone_size: NA; cdr3_aa: CASSLPGQGTEKLFF; cdr3_nt: TGTGCCAGCAGCCTACCGGGACAGGGGACTGAAAAACTGTTTTTT
j_call: TRBJ2-7; d_call: TRBD2; v_call: TRBV18; clone_size: NA; cdr3_aa: CASSPSGRAYEQYF; cdr3_nt: TGTGCCAGCTCACCGTCAGGGAGGGCCTACGAGCAGTACTTC
j_call: TRBJ1-4; d_call: TRBD1; v_call: TRBV30; clone_size: NA; cdr3_aa: CAWSRNRTGRTNEKLFF; cdr3_nt: TGTGCCTGGAGCCGGAATAGGACAGGGAGGACTAATGAAAAACTGTTTTTT
j_call: TRBJ2-3; d_call: NA; v_call: TRBV4-3; clone_size: NA; cdr3_aa: CASGRGAGPTDTQYF; cdr3_nt: TGCGCCAGCGGCCGAGGAGCGGGTCCCACAGATACGCAGTATTTT
j_call: TRBJ2-5; d_call: TRBD1; v_call: TRBV6-6; clone_size: NA; cdr3_aa: CASSYSSGGVVDQYF; cdr3_nt: TGTGCCAGCAGTTACTCGTCAGGGGGCGTCGTCGACCAGTACTTC
j_call: TRBJ2-5; d_call: TRBD1; v_call: TRBV4-2; clone_size: NA; cdr3_aa: CASSQEDRGRETQYF; cdr3_nt: TGTGCCAGCAGCCAAGAGGACAGGGGGCGAGAGACCCAGTACTTC